This T cell receptor (beta chain) was sequenced during a study of shared clonotypes between healthy human individuals. The study's findings and limits: Naive subsets generally had larger estimated richness than memory subsets.

The CDR3 runs to 15 residues. CDR1 is LGHNT, CDR2 FRNRAP, per germline. V gave up 1 base and J gave up 0 bases, with 7 bases separating them. Concerning this clone: Its specificity is unknown.

Every subset had its genomic DNA shared out evenly among several immunoSEQ plates. Here immunoSEQ multiplex PCR was the method, and the copy in TCRdb shows in-frame clones only, minus some. The repertoire has 1.4 million to 1.5 million clones, roughly 96% of them found once; the top ten carry about 1%. Adult donors, all healthy and HIV-negative, had no recent acute infections or vaccinations. The CD4+ fraction was divided into a CD45RA+ naive subset and a CD45RA-negative memory subset. Specimen: naive CD4+ T cells sorted from blood. Subset here: CD45RA+ positively selected. This chain uses TRBV12-5 with TRBJ2-1, with no clear D. The receptor's source is a man aged 25 to 40 in good health. The CDR3 DNA reads as TGTGCTAGTGGTTTGGGGGGTAGCTCCTACAATGAGCAGTTCTTC. Its translation: CASGLGGSSYNEQFF.